These T cell receptor beta chains were read from a single sample in a study of cytomegalovirus exposure and HLA in healthy donors. Here immunoSEQ multiplex PCR was the method, and the copy in TCRdb shows in-frame clones only, minus some. The table counts just over 150,000 clones; about 1.2% lies in the top ten. Sequenced material: PBMCs. Receptor source: a woman aged 60-75 years in good health and CMV-seronegative. CDR3s include the opening cysteine and the closing phenylalanine or tryptophan. D genes are given only for firm matches.

CDR3	DNA	V	J	D
CASRPRARYEQYF	TGTGCCAGTAGGCCCCGAGCGAGATACGAGCAGTACTTC	TRBV19	TRBJ2-7	.
CASSVEMNTEAFF	TGTGCCAGCAGTGTGGAGATGAACACTGAAGCTTTCTTT	TRBV6-4	TRBJ1-1	.
CASSTTSGGVYEQFF	TGTGCCAGCAGCACGACTAGCGGGGGAGTCTATGAGCAGTTCTTC	TRBV7-9	TRBJ2-1	TRBD2
CASSLTGDNQPQHF	TGTGCCAGCAGCTTAACAGGGGATAATCAGCCCCAGCATTTT	TRBV11-2	TRBJ1-5	TRBD1
CASSVDSLSSYNEQFF	TGTGCCAGCAGCGTCGACAGTTTATCCTCCTACAATGAGCAGTTCTTC	TRBV9	TRBJ2-1	.
CASSQGGAGQSSYEQYF	TGCGCCAGCAGCCAAGGGGGGGCGGGACAGAGCTCCTACGAGCAGTACTTC	TRBV4-1	TRBJ2-7	.
CASSQRGKRDNEQFF	TGTGCCAGCAGCCAGCGGGGGAAGCGGGATAATGAGCAGTTCTTC	TRBV11-3	TRBJ2-1	TRBD2
CASSPGGGSYEQYF	TGTGCCAGCAGTCCCGGGGGGGGATCCTACGAGCAGTACTTC	TRBV6-6	TRBJ2-7	TRBD2
CASSIATSGSDFNEQFF	TGTGCCAGTAGTATAGCAACTAGCGGGAGTGATTTCAATGAGCAGTTCTTC	TRBV19	TRBJ2-1	TRBD2
CASSPRQQAYEQYF	TGTGCCAGTAGTCCTCGACAGCAAGCCTACGAGCAGTACTTC	TRBV19	TRBJ2-7	.
CASSLTAANYGYTF	TGCGCCAGCAGCTTAACAGCAGCTAACTATGGCTACACCTTC	TRBV5-1	TRBJ1-2	.
CASSFTTSGSYNEQFF	TGTGCCAGCAGCTTCACCACTAGCGGGAGCTACAATGAGCAGTTCTTC	TRBV7-9	TRBJ2-1	TRBD2
CASRNSPSYEQYF	TGTGCCAGCAGAAACAGTCCCTCCTACGAGCAGTACTTC	TRBV7-9	TRBJ2-7	.
CASSFGDRVQSNQGYTF	TGTGCCAGCAGCTTCGGTGACCGAGTACAGTCTAATCAGGGCTACACCTTC	TRBV7-8	TRBJ1-2	.
CASSQVGSGGALEQYF	TGCGCCAGCAGCCAAGTCGGCAGCGGGGGGGCGTTAGAGCAGTACTTC	TRBV4-3	TRBJ2-7	TRBD2
CASSIVLTSTDTQYF	TGTGCCAGTAGTATAGTTCTGACTAGCACAGATACGCAGTATTTT	TRBV19	TRBJ2-3	.
CAWSVLADTQYF	TGTGCCTGGAGTGTACTAGCAGATACGCAGTATTTT	TRBV30	TRBJ2-3	.
CASSSSGRDGDEQFF	TGCGCCAGCAGCAGCAGCGGGAGGGATGGGGATGAGCAGTTCTTC	TRBV5-1	TRBJ2-1	TRBD2
CASSLMTGQETQYF	TGTGCCAGCAGCTTGATGACAGGGCAAGAGACCCAGTACTTC	TRBV5-5	TRBJ2-5	TRBD1
CASSERGRGTGELFF	TGTGCCAGCAGTGAAAGGGGCAGGGGGACCGGGGAGCTGTTTTTT	TRBV2	TRBJ2-2	TRBD1
CASSTGAEAFF	TGTGCCAGCTCGACAGGGGCTGAAGCTTTCTTT	TRBV5-6	TRBJ1-1	TRBD1
CTSSQDRTDNNEKLFF	TGCACCAGCAGCCAAGACCGGACAGACAATAATGAAAAACTGTTTTTT	TRBV1	TRBJ1-4	.
CASSQDGEEAIYF	TGCGCCAGCAGCCAAGACGGTGAGGAAGCCATATATTTT	TRBV4-1	TRBJ1-3	.
CASSGRPGQAYEQYF	TGTGCCAGCTCAGGCAGACCGGGACAGGCCTACGAGCAGTACTTC	TRBV18	TRBJ2-7	TRBD1
CASSLPPGLRPYEQYF	TGTGCCAGCAGTTTGCCCCCGGGACTACGTCCTTACGAGCAGTACTTC	TRBV28	TRBJ2-7	TRBD2
CASSPGLAGLTGELFF	TGTGCCAGCTCACCGGGACTAGCGGGGCTCACCGGGGAGCTGTTTTTT	TRBV18	TRBJ2-2	TRBD2
CASSSGELVYEQYF	TGTGCCAGCAGTTCGGGGGAGTTGGTCTACGAGCAGTACTTC	TRBV28	TRBJ2-7	.